These 8 T cell receptor beta chains originate from one sample sequenced in a study of healthy donors' naive CD4 and CD8 T cells. Starting from around 500 ng of total RNA, TCR libraries were made with linear amplification. TCRdb reprocessed the reads via MiXCR and lists one record per CDR3 protein. The sample records about 180,000 distinct CDR3 sequences, 74% being singletons. What was sequenced was naive CD4+ and CD8+ T cells sorted from blood, pooled from several donors. The source is a pool of human donors in good health; the sample pools cells from several healthy donors.

The rearrangement links TRBV27 to TRBJ2-3, with no clear D. This CDR3 spans 14 amino acids. Trimming took off 0 bases at V and 1 base at J, with 5 bases between the two ends. Germline values: CDR1 MNHEY, CDR2 SMNVEV (reference sequence). CDR3 region: CASSLSVGTDTQYF. CDR3 nucleotides: TGTGCCAGCAGTTTATCGGTAGGCACAGATACGCAGTATTTT.

CDR3 sequence: CASSLDPQGRYGYTF. Here the CDR3 DNA reads TGTGCCAGCAGCTTAGATCCCCAGGGGCGGTATGGCTACACCTTC. The chain links TRBV11-3 to TRBJ1-2; a weak D match, TRBD1 (6 bases). Germline V gene data show CDR1 as SGHNT and CDR2 as YENEEA. This CDR3 region has 15 residues. With 0 bases removed from V and 5 bases from J, the gap between germline ends came to 13 bases.

CDR3 sequence reads: CASSIGISYEQYF. In DNA form, the CDR3 reads TGTGCCAGTAGTATTGGGATATCCTACGAGCAGTACTTC. The J gene is TRBJ2-7, the V gene TRBV19; D gene uncertain. Trimming removed 3 bases from V and 1 base from J, with 7 bases in between. Germline assignment: CDR1 LNHDA and CDR2 SQIVND (reference sequence). The CDR3 spans 13 residues.

The chain uses TRBV29-1 and TRBJ2-7, with TRBD1 as a possible D gene (6 bases). V lost 1 base, J lost 3 bases, and 13 bases lay in between. Germline assignment: CDR1 SQVTM and CDR2 ANQGSEA. CDR3 size: 14 residues. The chain's CDR3 is CSVEAGTTSYEQYF. CDR3 sequence (DNA): TGCAGCGTTGAAGCCGGGACAACAAGCTACGAGCAGTACTTC.

The gene calls are TRBV15 and TRBJ2-5, with 8 positions matching TRBD1. Germline V lookup: CDR1 LNHNV, CDR2 YYDKDF (reference sequence). Unmatched junction bases numbered 6, after V lost 4 bases and J lost 5 bases. The CDR3 runs to 14 residues. CDR3 loop: CATSTRTGMETQYF. CDR3 DNA sequence: TGTGCCACCAGCACCCGGACAGGGATGGAGACCCAGTACTTC.

The CDR3 nucleotides are TGCAGCGTTGCGGACAGCCCCCGCTACAATGAGCAGTTCTTC. The encoded protein is CSVADSPRYNEQFF. The chain combines TRBV29-1 with TRBJ2-1; a possible D gene is TRBD1 (6 bases). Trimming left V 4 bases short and J 3 bases short, with 13 bases between. The CDR3 spans 14 residues. From germline, CDR1 is SQVTM and CDR2 ANQGSEA.

This sequence joins TRBV29-1 and TRBJ2-7, with D uncertain. With 6 bases removed from V and 3 bases from J, the gap between germline ends came to 12 bases. CDR3 size: 12 residues. The germline CDR1 and CDR2 sequences are SQVTM and ANQGSEA. The CDR3 coding sequence is TGCAGCGTCGAGACAAATGGCTACGAGCAGTACTTC. Translation gives CSVETNGYEQYF.

The CDR3 DNA reads TGTGCCTCCAGGGGGACGAGCAATCAGCCCCAGCATTTT. Encoded protein: CASRGTSNQPQHF. V and J are TRBV30 and TRBJ1-5; TRBD1 aligns across 7 bases. Germline V lookup: CDR1 GTSNPN, CDR2 SVGIG (reference sequence). V dropped 7 bases and J dropped 1; count of bases not matched to a gene: 4. The CDR3 spans 13 residues.